This T cell receptor (beta chain) was sequenced during a study of T cells in Graves' hyperthyroidism and ophthalmopathy. Points from the study as a whole: Patients with ophthalmopathy were separated from those with stable hyperthyroidism by a 13 V-J model.

The investigators amplified TCR beta CDR3 regions from RNA transcripts. The HTBI primer set was used in a first-round RT-PCR of the TCR CDR3. Each CDR3 protein is one row after TCRdb ran MiXCR on the multiplex PCR reads. Among roughly 570,000 distinct CDR3 sequences listed, roughly 50% were seen once. Patients showing uncontrolled infection, other autoimmune disease, pregnancy or lactation were ineligible. Diagnoses used clinical symptoms, serum thyroxine and TRAb, thyroid ultrasound and orbital computed tomography. Germline CDR1 and CDR2: SGHVS and FQNEAQ. Trimming pared 7 bases from V and 4 bases from J, leaving 20 bases between. The CDR3 runs to 16 residues. This clonotype was seen only once. The antigen remains undetermined.

The sequence came from an adult woman with Graves' disease, either hyperthyroidism or ophthalmopathy (not recorded which). This chain links TRBV7-8 with TRBJ1-5; D uncertain. Material for sequencing was peripheral blood or thyroid tissue (not recorded which). CDR3 DNA sequence: TGTGCCAGCAACACCGGTATCGGGGAGGAAAATCAGCCCCAGCATTTT. Amino acids: CASNTGIGEENQPQHF.